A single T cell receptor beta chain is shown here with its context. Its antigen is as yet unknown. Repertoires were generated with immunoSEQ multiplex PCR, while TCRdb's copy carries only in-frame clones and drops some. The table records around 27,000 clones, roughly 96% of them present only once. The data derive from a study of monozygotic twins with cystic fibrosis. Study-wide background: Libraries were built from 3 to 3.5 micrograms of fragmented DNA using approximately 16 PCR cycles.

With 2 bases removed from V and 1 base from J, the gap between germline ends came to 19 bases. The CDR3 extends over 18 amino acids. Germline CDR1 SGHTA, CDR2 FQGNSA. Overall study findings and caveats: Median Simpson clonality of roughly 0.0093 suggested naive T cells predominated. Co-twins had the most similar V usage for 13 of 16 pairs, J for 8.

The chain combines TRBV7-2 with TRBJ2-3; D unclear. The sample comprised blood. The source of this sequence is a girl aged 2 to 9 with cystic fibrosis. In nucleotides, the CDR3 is TGTGCCAGCAGCTTAATTATGGGCGGAACTGGGGGCACAGATACGCAGTATTTT. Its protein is CASSLIMGGTGGTDTQYF.